This T cell receptor (beta chain) was observed in a study of T-cell memory formation after mild COVID-19. Study-wide results and caveats: Contracting clones from day 15 to 85 showed balanced CD4/CD8; later expanders favored CD4+.

5'RACE with constant-segment primers yielded barcoded, UMI-tagged TCR alpha and TCR beta cDNA libraries. TCRdb processed the 5' RACE reads anew with MiXCR; each CDR3 protein has one entry. The sample yields around 300,000 distinct CDR3 sequences, approximately 19% seen once. As regards this clonotype: No antigen is known for it.

The CDR3 runs 16 residues. The V end was cut by 4 bases, the J end by 0 bases, with 12 bases between. Germline lookup yields CDR1 LGHDT and CDR2 YNNKEL (reference sequence). This TCR derives from a man between 18 and 35 years old who had mild COVID-19 (a few samples of this study predate the infection). Cell type and time point are not known. Sequences were obtained from PBMCs or a T cell subset sorted from them (not recorded which). This chain uses TRBV3-1 with TRBJ1-4; TRBD1 is a possible D gene (5 bases). In DNA, the CDR3 is TGTGCCAGCAGCCCCTGGGGGACCGCAACTAATGAAAAACTGTTTTTT. Amino acids: CASSPWGTATNEKLFF.